Listed here are 29 T cell receptor beta chains from one sample, sequenced in a study of cytomegalovirus exposure and HLA in healthy donors. PCR involved 60 Vbeta and 13 Jbeta primers. The protocol was immunoSEQ multiplex PCR, while the TCRdb copy is restricted to in-frame clones and leaves out a portion. The table records 170,000 or so clones, 86% of them present only once. Sequenced: PBMCs. Receptors originate from a woman younger than 30 in good health and CMV-seronegative.

The chain links TRBV18 to TRBJ2-3; D unresolved. Germline lookup yields CDR1 KGHSH and CDR2 LQKENI. With 4 bases removed from V and 4 bases from J, the gap between germline ends came to 12 bases. The CDR3 covers 14 residues. The CDR3 reads CASSLLPIADTQYF. In DNA form, the CDR3 reads TGTGCCAGCTCACTTCTTCCCATAGCAGATACGCAGTATTTT.

The genes are TRBV5-6 and TRBJ2-7; a weak D match, TRBD2 (6 bases). Germline V gene sequence: CDR1 SGHDT, CDR2 YYEEEE. Trimming pared 0 bases from V and 3 bases from J, leaving 13 bases between. This CDR3 has 15 residues. CDR3 nucleotide sequence: TGTGCCAGCAGCTTGGAGTCCGGGAGCTTCTACGAGCAGTACTTC. Protein: CASSLESGSFYEQYF. The full variable domain, its missing parts supplied by reference TRBV5-6 and TRBJ2-7, is DAGVTQSPTHLIKTRGQQVTLRCSPKSGHDTVSWYQQALGQGPQFIFQYYEEEERQRGNFPDRFSGHQFPNYSSELNVNALLLGDSALYLCASSLESGSFYEQYFGPGTRLTVT.

This chain joins TRBV30 and TRBJ2-7; 7 bases agree with TRBD1. The CDR3 runs to 13 residues. The germline V gene has CDR1 GTSNPN and CDR2 SVGIG (reference sequence). With 3 bases clipped from V and 4 bases from J, the junction kept 6 bases outside the gene matches. CDR3 sequence reads: CAWSRDSAYEQYF. The CDR3, as DNA: TGTGCCTGGAGCCGGGACAGCGCGTACGAGCAGTACTTC. The full variable domain, with the rest looked up from reference TRBV30 and TRBJ2-7, is SQTIHQWPATLVQPVGSPLSLECTVEGTSNPNLYWYRQAAGRGLQLLFYSVGIGQISSEVPQNLSASRPQDRQFILSSKKLLLSDSGFYLCAWSRDSAYEQYFGPGTRLTVT.

The genes are TRBV7-9 and TRBJ1-1; tentative D call: TRBD1 (6 bases). The CDR3 contains 15 residues. Germline V gene sequence: CDR1 SEHNR, CDR2 FQNEAQ (reference sequence). Trimming stripped 1 base from V and 3 bases from J, with 12 bases between. The DNA for the CDR3 is TGTGCCAGCAGCTTAGGAGGCCCAGGGGACACTGAAGCTTTCTTT. This encodes CASSLGGPGDTEAFF.

J is TRBJ2-5 and V is TRBV11-2; D uncertain. The CDR3 runs 12 residues. The V end lost 6 bases, the J end lost 4 bases, and 9 bases lay between the germline ends. CDR1 and CDR2 from the germline V gene are SGHAT and FQNNGV. Here the CDR3 reads CASSRDGETQYF. For the CDR3, the DNA is TGTGCCAGCAGTCGAGATGGAGAGACCCAGTACTTC.

This chain uses TRBV2 with TRBJ1-1; D not certain. V was shortened by 7 bases and J by 1 base, with 13 bases between the two germline ends. This CDR3 comprises 14 residues. Germline CDR1 reads SNHLY; CDR2 reads FYNNEI. CDR3: CASKGEEGNTEAFF. As DNA, the CDR3 is TGTGCCAGCAAAGGCGAGGAGGGGAACACTGAAGCTTTCTTT. The full variable domain, completed using reference TRBV2 and TRBJ1-1, is EPEVTQTPSHQVTQMGQEVILRCVPISNHLYFYWYRQILGQKVEFLVSFYNNEISEKSEIFDDQFSVERPDGSNFTLKIRSTKLEDSAMYFCASKGEEGNTEAFFGQGTRLTVV.

This chain links TRBV6-1 with TRBJ1-5; D is ambiguous. Trimming stripped 9 bases from V and 4 bases from J, with 4 bases between. Germline V lookup: CDR1 MNHNS, CDR2 SASEGT. The CDR3 contains 10 residues. The CDR3 protein is CASHNQPQHF. CDR3 DNA: TGTGCCAGTCATAATCAGCCCCAGCATTTT.

J is TRBJ1-1 and V is TRBV11-1; D call uncertain. The germline V gene has CDR1 SGHAT and CDR2 FQDESV (reference sequence). V lost 1 base and J lost 11, with 11 bases in between. The CDR3 length is 12 residues. Written as DNA, the CDR3 is TGTGCCAGCAGCTTAGTAGGAGGGATGGCTTTCTTT. It encodes CASSLVGGMAFF. Full variable domain (outside the CDR3, taken from reference TRBV11-1 and TRBJ1-1): EAEVAQSPRYKITEKSQAVAFWCDPISGHATLYWYRQILGQGPELLVQFQDESVVDDSQLPKDRFSAERLKGVDSTLKIQPAELGDSAMYLCASSLVGGMAFFGQGTRLTVV.

The CDR3 DNA sequence: TGTGCCTGGAGTGTTTGGGACAGGTTTTACAATGAGCAGTTCTTC. Translating gives CAWSVWDRFYNEQFF. The rearrangement joins TRBV30 to TRBJ2-1; 8 bases match TRBD1. The CDR3 loop spans 15 amino acids. The V segment lost 0 bases and the J segment 4 bases; nucleotides outside the gene matches: 5. Germline lookup yields CDR1 GTSNPN and CDR2 SVGIG (reference sequence).

CDR3 nucleotide sequence: TGTGCCAGCAGCGTAGGAGAGGGAACAGATACGCAGTATTTT. Its protein product is CASSVGEGTDTQYF. This chain links TRBV9 with TRBJ2-3, with D possibly being TRBD2 (5 bases). The CDR3 spans 14 residues. V shed 0 bases and J shed 3 bases, with 8 bases lying between them. Germline CDR1 reads SGDLS; CDR2 reads YYNGEE.

This chain uses TRBV7-2 with TRBJ2-7; no clear D. The CDR3 has 13 amino acids. Germline V lookup: CDR1 SGHTA, CDR2 FQGNSA. Trimming removed 1 base at V and 6 bases at J, with 10 bases between. Here the CDR3 DNA reads TGTGCCAGCAGCTTAGACCAAGCTCGCGAGCAGTACTTC. Translated, it gives CASSLDQAREQYF.

There are a few counts of this clone. The rearrangement links TRBV5-1 to TRBJ1-4; possible D gene TRBD1, 6 bases. There are 15 residues in the CDR3. V was trimmed by 2 bases and J by 8 bases, leaving 16 bases between them. The germline V gene encodes CDR1 SGHRS and CDR2 YFSETQ. The chain's CDR3 is CASSFSGGVAEKLFF. The DNA for the CDR3 is TGCGCCAGCAGCTTCTCGGGGGGCGTGGCGGAAAAACTGTTTTTT.

The genes are TRBV28 and TRBJ2-3; 7 nucleotides match TRBD1. CDR1 is MDHEN, CDR2 SYDVKM, per germline. The CDR3 loop spans 15 amino acids. J gave up 4 bases and V 2 bases, and 6 bases lay outside the gene matches. CDR3 nucleotide sequence: TGTGCCAGCAGTTTAGAAAGGGGGCGGTCAGATACGCAGTATTTT. Its protein is CASSLERGRSDTQYF.

The gene calls are TRBV28 and TRBJ1-2, with TRBD1 as a possible D gene (6 bases). The CDR3 sequence is 14 residues long. V lost 2 bases to trimming and J lost 7 bases, with 14 bases between them. CDR1 and CDR2 from the germline V gene are MDHEN and SYDVKM. This chain's CDR3 is CASSLLVQGGGYTF. Written as DNA, the CDR3 is TGTGCCAGCAGTTTACTGGTACAGGGTGGTGGCTACACCTTC.

The chain links TRBV18 to TRBJ1-5; D is ambiguous. The CDR3 is 14 residues long. With 2 bases removed from V and 7 bases from J, the gap between germline ends came to 12 bases. Per the germline V gene, CDR1 is KGHSH and CDR2 is LQKENI. The CDR3 nucleotides are TGTGCCAGCTCACCAAGCTTGGCAGGCCAGCCCCAGCATTTT. Amino acids: CASSPSLAGQPQHF.

On this clone: Other DNA sequences in the same sample also yield this CDR3. The V gene is TRBV27, the J gene TRBJ2-2; 11 bases line up with TRBD2. Trimming took 3 bases from V and 5 from J; bases not matched to a gene: 5. Germline CDR1 is MNHEY and CDR2 is SMNVEV (reference sequence). The CDR3 length is 16 residues. The CDR3 sequence: CASSFSGGEVTGELFF. The CDR3 DNA reads as TGTGCCAGCAGTTTTAGCGGGGGGGAGGTAACCGGGGAGCTGTTTTTT.

This clone has only one observation. The chain is built from TRBV10-3 and TRBJ2-3; a possible D gene is TRBD2 (6 bases). The CDR3 consists of 15 residues. Trimming removed 6 bases from V and 0 bases from J, with 13 bases in between. In germline, CDR1 is ENHRY, CDR2 SYGVKD. The CDR3 protein is CAISLGLPSTDTQYF. CDR3 in DNA: TGTGCCATCAGCCTCGGACTACCTAGCACAGATACGCAGTATTTT.

The CDR3 here is CASRTQFANTEAFF. CDR3 coding DNA: TGTGCCAGCAGAACACAGTTCGCGAACACTGAAGCTTTCTTT. The chain carries TRBV6-1 and TRBJ1-1; D is unresolved. The CDR3 consists of 14 residues. Looked up from germline, CDR1 is MNHNS and CDR2 is SASEGT. V gave up 6 bases and J gave up 1 base, with 12 bases separating them.

V usage is TRBV19 and J usage is TRBJ1-4; D not resolved. The ends were cut back, 3 bases at V and 1 base at J, with 15 bases in the middle. This CDR3 comprises 17 residues. The germline V gene has CDR1 LNHDA and CDR2 SQIVND (reference sequence). CDR3 in amino acids: CASSIGHIFRTNEKLFF. CDR3 sequence (DNA): TGTGCCAGTAGTATTGGGCACATCTTCAGAACTAATGAAAAACTGTTTTTT.

The rearrangement joins TRBV19 to TRBJ2-1, with TRBD1 matching over 7 bases. The CDR3 is 13 amino acids. V shed 8 bases and J 2 bases; nucleotides not matched to a gene: 3. Per germline, CDR1 LNHDA and CDR2 SQIVND (reference sequence). The CDR3 DNA is TGTGCCAGTTCTCAGGGGGCCTACAATGAGCAGTTCTTC. Its protein is CASSQGAYNEQFF. Using reference TRBV19 and TRBJ2-1 for the parts outside the CDR3, the full variable domain is DGGITQSPKYLFRKEGQNVTLSCEQNLNHDAMYWYRQDPGQGLRLIYYSQIVNDFQKGDIAEGYSVSREKKESFPLTVTSAQKNPTAFYLCASSQGAYNEQFFGPGTRLTVL.

The chain is built from TRBV12-5 and TRBJ2-7; the match to TRBD2 covers 11 bases. CDR1 and CDR2 (germline): LGHNT, FRNRAP. The CDR3 consists of 15 residues. V lost 4 bases to trimming and J lost 3 bases; unmatched junction nucleotides: 5. CDR3 amino acids: CASGSLAGGIYEQYF. The DNA for the CDR3 is TGTGCTAGTGGTTCCTTAGCGGGGGGGATCTACGAGCAGTACTTC.

The chain has TRBV27 and TRBJ2-7; D is perhaps TRBD1 (5 bases). The CDR3 is made up of 16 amino acids. Germline V CDR1 and CDR2: MNHEY, SMNVEV (reference sequence). V gave up 5 bases and J gave up 1 base, with 18 bases separating them. The CDR3 protein is CASSPSQGVRSYEQYF. CDR3 in DNA: TGTGCCAGCAGTCCATCGCAGGGCGTTCGGTCCTACGAGCAGTACTTC.

On this clone itself: The sample has other DNA sequences that encode this CDR3 too. The chain uses TRBV28 and TRBJ2-7; TRBD2 agrees at 13 bases. Germline V gene data show CDR1 as MDHEN and CDR2 as SYDVKM. Trimming cost V 5 bases and J 2 bases; bases outside gene matches: 3. The CDR3 loop spans 15 amino acids. CDR3 protein: CASSLLAGGPYEQYF. The CDR3 region has the DNA TGTGCCAGCAGTCTACTAGCGGGAGGGCCCTACGAGCAGTACTTC.

V usage is TRBV28 and J usage is TRBJ1-6; D might be TRBD1 (6 bases). This CDR3 has 16 amino acids. CDR1 and CDR2 from the germline V gene are MDHEN and SYDVKM. Deletions cut 2 bases from V and 4 bases from J, with 12 bases between. This CDR3 reads CASSLGSDRYNSPLHF. CDR3 sequence (DNA): TGTGCCAGCAGTTTAGGTTCGGACAGATATAATTCACCCCTCCACTTT.

This clone has just a few counts. CDR3 sequence: CASSVGQGYTEAFF. The CDR3 DNA reads TGTGCCAGCAGTGTGGGACAGGGCTACACTGAAGCTTTCTTT. The rearrangement links TRBV6-1 to TRBJ1-1; 9 bases are a match to TRBD1. Trimming took 4 bases from V and 3 from J; bases not matched to a gene: 3. The CDR3 consists of 14 residues. CDR1 MNHNS and CDR2 SASEGT come from the germline V gene.

The chain employs TRBV9 and TRBJ1-2; D not certain. The CDR3 consists of 16 residues. Trimming took 4 bases from V and 2 from J, leaving 18 bases between them. Germline V lookup: CDR1 SGDLS, CDR2 YYNGEE. This CDR3 reads CASSPHLGVSNYGYTF. The CDR3 DNA sequence: TGTGCCAGCAGCCCCCACCTCGGGGTCTCAAACTATGGCTACACCTTC.

This clone occurred a few times. This chain joins TRBV27 and TRBJ2-4; perhaps TRBD1 as D (6 bases). There are 14 residues in the CDR3. CDR1 and CDR2 from the germline V gene are MNHEY and SMNVEV (reference sequence). Trimming cost V 2 bases and J 1 base, with 6 bases left between them. CDR3 DNA: TGTGCCAGCAGTTTAACAGGGGCCAAAAACATTCAGTACTTC. Amino acids: CASSLTGAKNIQYF.

The chain links TRBV11-2 to TRBJ2-7, with D maybe TRBD1 (6 bases). Germline CDR1 is SGHAT and CDR2 is FQNNGV. CDR3 length equals 16 residues. With 1 base removed from V and 2 bases from J, the gap between germline ends came to 15 bases. CDR3 in DNA: TGTGCCAGCAGCTTAGTCCAGGGGCCTAGGCCCTACGAGCAGTACTTC. Its protein is CASSLVQGPRPYEQYF.

This chain links TRBV6-6 with TRBJ2-7, with TRBD2 matching 9 bases. Germline CDR1 MNHNY, CDR2 SVGAGI (reference sequence). The CDR3 totals 16 residues. V was pared by 5 bases and J by 0 bases, with 8 bases of the junction left unmatched. Written as DNA, the CDR3 is TGTGCCAGCAGTCACACCATAGCGGGGGCCTCCTACGAGCAGTACTTC. Translating it yields CASSHTIAGASYEQYF.